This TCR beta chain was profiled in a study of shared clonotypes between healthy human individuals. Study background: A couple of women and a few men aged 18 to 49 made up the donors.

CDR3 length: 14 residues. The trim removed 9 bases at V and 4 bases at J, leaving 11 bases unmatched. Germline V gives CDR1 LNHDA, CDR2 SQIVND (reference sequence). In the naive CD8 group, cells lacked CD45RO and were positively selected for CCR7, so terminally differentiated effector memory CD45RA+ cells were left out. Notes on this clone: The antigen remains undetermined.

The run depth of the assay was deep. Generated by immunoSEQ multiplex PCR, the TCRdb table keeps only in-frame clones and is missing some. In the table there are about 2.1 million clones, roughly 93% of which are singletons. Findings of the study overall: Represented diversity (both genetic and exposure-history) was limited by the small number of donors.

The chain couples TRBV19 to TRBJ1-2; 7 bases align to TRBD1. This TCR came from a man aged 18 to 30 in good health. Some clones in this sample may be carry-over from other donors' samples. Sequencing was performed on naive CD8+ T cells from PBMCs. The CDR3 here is CASSPQGSGYGYTF. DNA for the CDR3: TGTGCCAGCAGCCCACAGGGGTCGGGCTATGGCTACACCTTC.